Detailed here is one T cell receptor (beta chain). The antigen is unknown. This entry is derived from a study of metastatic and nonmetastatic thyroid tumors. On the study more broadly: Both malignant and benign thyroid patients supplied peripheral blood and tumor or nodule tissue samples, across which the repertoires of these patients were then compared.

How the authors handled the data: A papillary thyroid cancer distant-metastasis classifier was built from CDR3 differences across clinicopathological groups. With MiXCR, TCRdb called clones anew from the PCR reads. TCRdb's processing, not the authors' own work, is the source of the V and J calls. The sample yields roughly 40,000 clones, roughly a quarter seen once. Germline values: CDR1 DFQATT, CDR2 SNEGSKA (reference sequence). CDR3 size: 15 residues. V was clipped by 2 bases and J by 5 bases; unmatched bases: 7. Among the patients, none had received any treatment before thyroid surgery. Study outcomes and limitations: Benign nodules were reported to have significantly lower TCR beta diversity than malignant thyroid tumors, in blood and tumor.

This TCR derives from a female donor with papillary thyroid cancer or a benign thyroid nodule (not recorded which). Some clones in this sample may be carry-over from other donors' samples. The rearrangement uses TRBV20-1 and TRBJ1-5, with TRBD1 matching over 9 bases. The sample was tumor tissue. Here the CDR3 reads CSARKGQGLYQPQHF. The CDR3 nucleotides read TGCAGTGCTAGAAAGGGACAGGGCCTATATCAGCCCCAGCATTTT.